This paragraph reports one T cell receptor (beta chain). Repertoires were generated with immunoSEQ multiplex PCR, while TCRdb's copy carries only in-frame clones and drops some. The sample consists of under 450,000 clones, approximately 95% of them appearing once. These data originate in a study of shared T cell receptors in the human thymus. The TCR comes from a human donor. Material for sequencing was thymocytes.

CDR3 nucleotides: TGTGCCAGCATCGGACTCCATTCCTACGAGCAGTACTTC. This gives the protein CASIGLHSYEQYF. This chain uses TRBV28 with TRBJ2-7, with D tentatively TRBD2 (5 bases). In germline, CDR1 is MDHEN, CDR2 SYDVKM. This CDR3 region has 13 residues. V gave up 7 bases and J gave up 1 base, with 11 bases separating them.